Shown below are 8 T cell receptor beta chains from a single sample sequenced in a study of blood T cell repertoires in COVID-19. This table comes from immunoSEQ multiplex PCR, and its TCRdb copy is limited to in-frame clones, with some not included. Here the sample spans roughly 150,000 clones, approximately 90% being singletons. Sequencing input: peripheral blood. The receptor set was obtained from a man in his fifties who had recovered from COVID-19.

This chain joins TRBV27 and TRBJ1-2; D is perhaps TRBD1 (6 bases). The CDR3 consists of 15 residues. V was pared by 8 bases and J by 2 bases, with 18 bases between. CDR1 is MNHEY and CDR2 is SMNVEV in the germline V gene (reference sequence). CDR3 loop: CASGGGGAGNYGYTF. The CDR3 nucleotides read TGTGCCAGCGGGGGGGGCGGGGCGGGGAACTATGGCTACACCTTC.

The table lists this clone with a few counts. The genes are TRBV28 and TRBJ1-6, with 9 positions matching TRBD1. The V gene's germline CDR1 is MDHEN and CDR2 SYDVKM. The trim removed 6 bases at V and 7 bases at J, leaving 7 bases unmatched. This CDR3 contains 15 residues. CDR3 in amino acids: CASSLTGTGNSPLHF. DNA for the CDR3: TGTGCCAGCAGCCTAACCGGGACAGGGAATTCACCCCTCCACTTT.

The V gene is TRBV7-3, the J gene TRBJ2-1; D is perhaps TRBD1 (6 bases). CDR1 is SGHTA, CDR2 FQGTGA, per germline. The CDR3 loop spans 14 amino acids. Trimming removed 0 bases from V and 9 bases from J, with 12 bases in between. The CDR3 sequence is CASSLTQGSSEQFF. The DNA of the CDR3 is TGTGCCAGCAGCTTAACTCAGGGGAGTAGTGAGCAGTTCTTC. The full variable domain, in which reference TRBV7-3 and TRBJ2-1 provide the parts outside the CDR3, is GAGVSQTPSNKVTEKGKYVELRCDPISGHTALYWYRQSLGQGPEFLIYFQGTGAADDSGLPNDRFFAVRPEGSVSTLKIQRTERGDSAVYLCASSLTQGSSEQFFGPGTRLTVL.

The gene calls are TRBV4-1 and TRBJ2-3, with D uncertain. Germline V CDR1 and CDR2: MGHRA, YSYEKL. The CDR3 totals 12 residues. Trimming removed 3 bases at V and 6 bases at J, with 7 bases between. The CDR3 reads CASSHIADTQYF. DNA for the CDR3: TGCGCCAGCAGCCATATAGCTGATACGCAGTATTTT.

This sequence joins TRBV11-3 and TRBJ2-3; 8 bases are shared with TRBD2. Unmatched junction bases numbered 7, after V lost 4 bases and J lost 4 bases. The length of the CDR3 is 15 residues. Germline CDR1 is SGHNT and CDR2 is YENEEA. The CDR3 loop is CASSSGGAAADTQYF. CDR3 sequence (DNA): TGTGCCAGCAGCTCCGGGGGGGCGGCCGCAGATACGCAGTATTTT.

The J gene is TRBJ1-6, the V gene TRBV11-2; TRBD1 agrees at 10 bases. V lost 2 bases to trimming and J lost 7 bases; unmatched junction nucleotides: 11. This CDR3 contains 18 residues. The germline V gene encodes CDR1 SGHAT and CDR2 FQNNGV. The CDR3 here is CASSLNRQGASWNSPLHF. CDR3 coding DNA: TGTGCCAGCAGCTTAAACCGACAGGGGGCGTCTTGGAATTCACCCCTCCACTTT.

The V gene is TRBV7-8, the J gene TRBJ1-2; D perhaps matches TRBD1 (6 bases). In germline, CDR1 is SGHVS, CDR2 FQNEAQ. Trimming removed 4 bases at V and 6 bases at J, with 15 bases between. This CDR3 has 14 amino acids. This chain's CDR3 is CASSWGTGMDGYTF. For the CDR3, the DNA is TGTGCCAGCAGCTGGGGCACAGGGATGGATGGCTACACCTTC.

This clone was detected only once. CDR3 in DNA: TGCAGCGGAACCCAGGGGGCCTCAGCTATATATGAGCAGTTCTTC. This encodes CSGTQGASAIYEQFF. The genes are TRBV29-1 and TRBJ2-1; 8 bases map to TRBD1. The germline V gene has CDR1 SQVTM and CDR2 ANQGSEA. The CDR3 is made up of 15 amino acids. The junction had 16 bases not matched to a gene; V was cut back by 7 bases and J by 8 bases.